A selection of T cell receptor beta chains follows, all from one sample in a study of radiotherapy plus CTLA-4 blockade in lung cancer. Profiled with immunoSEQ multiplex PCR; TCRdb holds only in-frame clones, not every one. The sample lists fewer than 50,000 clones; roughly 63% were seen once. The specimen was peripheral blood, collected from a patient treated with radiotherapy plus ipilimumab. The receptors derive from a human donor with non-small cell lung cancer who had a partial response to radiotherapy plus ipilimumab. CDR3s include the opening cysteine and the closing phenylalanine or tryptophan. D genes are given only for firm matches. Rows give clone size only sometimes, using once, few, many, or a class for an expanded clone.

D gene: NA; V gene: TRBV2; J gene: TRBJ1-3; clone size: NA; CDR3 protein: CASTEYSGNTIYF; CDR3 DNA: TGTGCCAGCACTGAATACTCTGGAAACACCATATATTTT
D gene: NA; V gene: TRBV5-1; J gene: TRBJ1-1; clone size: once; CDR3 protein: CASSLRDSNTEAFF; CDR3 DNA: TGCGCCAGCAGCCTGCGCGACTCGAACACTGAAGCTTTCTTT
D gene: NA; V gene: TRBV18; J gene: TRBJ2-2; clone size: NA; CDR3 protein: CASSPRFLGESGELFF; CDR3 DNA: TGTGCCAGCTCACCACGGTTTCTAGGAGAGTCCGGGGAGCTGTTTTTT
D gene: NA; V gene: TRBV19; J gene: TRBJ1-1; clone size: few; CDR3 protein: CASLRSDTEAFF; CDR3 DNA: TGTGCCAGTCTACGCTCGGACACTGAAGCTTTCTTT
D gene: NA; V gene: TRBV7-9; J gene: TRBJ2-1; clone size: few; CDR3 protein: CASSLERVSHNEQFF; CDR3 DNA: TGTGCCAGCAGCTTAGAACGAGTATCCCACAATGAGCAGTTCTTC
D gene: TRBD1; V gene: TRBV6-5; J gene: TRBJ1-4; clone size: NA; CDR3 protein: CASSYSPAGGNEKLFF; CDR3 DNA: TGTGCCAGCAGTTACTCCCCGGCAGGGGGCAATGAAAAACTGTTTTTT
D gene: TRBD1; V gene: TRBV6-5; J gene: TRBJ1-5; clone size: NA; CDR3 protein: CASSSGQGVVPQHF; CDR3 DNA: TGTGCCAGCAGTTCGGGACAGGGAGTAGTGCCCCAGCATTTT
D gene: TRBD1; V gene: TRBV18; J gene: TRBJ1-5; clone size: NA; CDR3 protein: CASSPGQVNQPQHF; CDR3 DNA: TGTGCCAGCTCACCGGGACAGGTAAATCAGCCCCAGCATTTT
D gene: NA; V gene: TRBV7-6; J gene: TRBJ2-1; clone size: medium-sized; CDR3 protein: CASSLTRGNEQFF; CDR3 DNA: TGTGCCAGCAGCTTGACTCGTGGCAATGAGCAGTTCTTC
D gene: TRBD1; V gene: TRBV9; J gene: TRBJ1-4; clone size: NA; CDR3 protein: CASSADKGNRGFNEKLFF; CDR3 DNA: TGTGCCAGCAGCGCAGACAAAGGGAACAGGGGGTTTAATGAAAAACTGTTTTTT
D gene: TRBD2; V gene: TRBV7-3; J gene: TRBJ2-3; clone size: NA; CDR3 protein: CASSLKGLAGSTDTQYF; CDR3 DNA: TGTGCCAGCAGCTTAAAAGGACTAGCGGGCAGCACAGATACGCAGTATTTT
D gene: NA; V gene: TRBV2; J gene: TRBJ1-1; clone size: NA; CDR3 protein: CASSPSLNTEAFF; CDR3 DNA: TGTGCCAGCAGCCCTAGTTTGAACACTGAAGCTTTCTTT
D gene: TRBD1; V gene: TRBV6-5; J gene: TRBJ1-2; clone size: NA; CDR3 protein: CASSAQGQAYGYTF; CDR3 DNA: TGTGCCAGCAGCGCCCAGGGACAGGCCTATGGCTACACCTTC
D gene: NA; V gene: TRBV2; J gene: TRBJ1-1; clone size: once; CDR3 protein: CASMLGQGAEAFF; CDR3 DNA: TGTGCCAGCATGCTCGGGCAGGGCGCTGAAGCTTTCTTT
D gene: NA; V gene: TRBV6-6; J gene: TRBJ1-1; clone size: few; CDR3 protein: CASSSQLNTEAFF; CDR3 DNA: TGTGCCAGCAGTTCGCAGTTGAACACTGAAGCTTTCTTT
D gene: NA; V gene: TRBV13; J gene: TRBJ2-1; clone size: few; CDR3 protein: CASSLISYEQFF; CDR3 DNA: TGTGCCAGCAGCTTAATCAGTTATGAGCAGTTCTTC
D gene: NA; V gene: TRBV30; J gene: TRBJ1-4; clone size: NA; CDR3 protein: CAWSVREQFNEKLFF; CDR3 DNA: TGTGCCTGGAGTGTACGAGAGCAATTTAATGAAAAACTGTTTTTT
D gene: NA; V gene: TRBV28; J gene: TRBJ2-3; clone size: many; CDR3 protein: CASSFLSGTDTQYF; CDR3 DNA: TGTGCCAGCAGTTTCCTGAGCGGCACAGATACGCAGTATTTT
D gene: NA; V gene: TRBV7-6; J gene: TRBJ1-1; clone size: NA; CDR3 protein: CASSLGSQKGTEAFF; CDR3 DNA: TGTGCCAGCAGCTTAGGTTCACAGAAAGGGACAGAAGCTTTCTTT
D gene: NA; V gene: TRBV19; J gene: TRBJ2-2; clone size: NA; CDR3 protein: CASSIGTFANTGELFF; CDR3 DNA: TGTGCCAGTAGTATAGGAACTTTTGCGAACACCGGGGAGCTGTTTTTT
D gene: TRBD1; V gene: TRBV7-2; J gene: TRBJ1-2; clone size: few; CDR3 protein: CASSLRRTGTAYGYTF; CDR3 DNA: TGTGCCAGCAGCTTAAGGAGGACCGGGACAGCCTATGGCTACACCTTC
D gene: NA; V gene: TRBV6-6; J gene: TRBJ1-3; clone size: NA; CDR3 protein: CASRADSGNTIYF; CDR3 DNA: TGTGCCAGCAGGGCGGATTCTGGAAACACCATATATTTT
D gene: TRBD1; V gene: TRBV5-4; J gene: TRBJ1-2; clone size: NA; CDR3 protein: CASSQQGQGNYGYTF; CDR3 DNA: TGCGCCAGCAGCCAACAGGGACAGGGGAACTATGGCTACACCTTC
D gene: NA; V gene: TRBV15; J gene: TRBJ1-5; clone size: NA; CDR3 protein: CATSNPGLNQPQHF; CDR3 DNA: TGTGCCACCAGCAACCCGGGTCTAAATCAGCCCCAGCATTTT
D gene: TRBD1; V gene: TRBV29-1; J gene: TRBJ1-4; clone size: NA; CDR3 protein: CSVVTGVETNEKLFF; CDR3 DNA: TGCAGCGTCGTTACAGGGGTAGAGACTAATGAAAAACTGTTTTTT
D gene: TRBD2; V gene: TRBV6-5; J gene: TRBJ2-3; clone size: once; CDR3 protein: CASSPGTTSTDTQYF; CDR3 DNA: TGTGCCAGCAGTCCAGGGACTACTAGCACAGATACGCAGTATTTT
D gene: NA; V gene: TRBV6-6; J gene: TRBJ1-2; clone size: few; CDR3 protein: CATSPEGGYGYTF; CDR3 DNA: TGTGCCACCAGCCCCGAGGGTGGGTATGGCTACACCTTC
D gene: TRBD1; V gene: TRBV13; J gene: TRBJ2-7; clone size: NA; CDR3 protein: CASSLMRTGTHEQYF; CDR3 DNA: TGTGCCAGCAGCTTAATGCGGACAGGGACCCACGAGCAGTACTTC
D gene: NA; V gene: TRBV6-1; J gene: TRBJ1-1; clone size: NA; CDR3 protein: CASRERAPTKAFF; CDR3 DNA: TGTGCCAGCAGGGAGAGGGCTCCCACTAAAGCTTTCTTT
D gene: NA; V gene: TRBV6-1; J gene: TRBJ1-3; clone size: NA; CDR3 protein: CASSYQNQGNTIYF; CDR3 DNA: TGTGCCAGCAGTTATCAAAATCAGGGAAACACCATATATTTT
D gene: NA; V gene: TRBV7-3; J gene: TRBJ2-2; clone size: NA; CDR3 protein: CASSLYGQAGTGELFF; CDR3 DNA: TGTGCCAGCAGCCTCTACGGACAGGCGGGAACCGGGGAGCTGTTTTTT
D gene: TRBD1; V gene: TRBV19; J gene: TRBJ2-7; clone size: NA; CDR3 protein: CASSMEGQGIDEQYF; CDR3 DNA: TGTGCCAGTAGTATGGAGGGACAGGGCATAGACGAGCAGTACTTC
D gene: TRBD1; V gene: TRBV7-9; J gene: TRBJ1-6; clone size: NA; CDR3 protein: CASSWGGQGSNSPLHF; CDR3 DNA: TGTGCCAGCAGCTGGGGGGGACAGGGGAGCAATTCACCCCTCCACTTT
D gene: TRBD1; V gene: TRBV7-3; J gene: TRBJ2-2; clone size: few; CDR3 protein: CASSRGQELTGELFF; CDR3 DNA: TGTGCCAGCAGCAGGGGACAGGAGCTCACCGGGGAGCTGTTTTTT
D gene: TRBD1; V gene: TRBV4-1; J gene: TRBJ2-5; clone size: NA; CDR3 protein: CASSQEGLPGQGQQTQYF; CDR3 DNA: TGCGCCAGCAGCCAAGAAGGTCTACCGGGACAGGGGCAACAGACCCAGTACTTC
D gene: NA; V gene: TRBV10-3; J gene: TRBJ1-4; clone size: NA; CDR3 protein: CAIRPGVGEKLFF; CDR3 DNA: TGTGCCATCAGACCAGGGGTTGGGGAAAAACTGTTTTTT
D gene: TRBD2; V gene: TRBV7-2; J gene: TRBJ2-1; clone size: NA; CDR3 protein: CASSWDYQNEQFF; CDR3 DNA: TGTGCCAGCAGCTGGGACTACCAAAATGAGCAGTTCTTC
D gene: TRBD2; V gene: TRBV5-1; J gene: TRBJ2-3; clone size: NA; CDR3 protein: CASRDQRGSTDTQYF; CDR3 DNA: TGCGCCAGCAGGGATCAGCGGGGGAGCACAGATACGCAGTATTTT
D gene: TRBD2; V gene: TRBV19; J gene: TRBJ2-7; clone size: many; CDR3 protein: CASSMLGGNEQYF; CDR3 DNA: TGTGCCAGTAGTATGTTGGGGGGGAACGAGCAGTACTTC
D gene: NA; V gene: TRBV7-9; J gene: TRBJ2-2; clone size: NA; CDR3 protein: CASGSGDSDTGELFF; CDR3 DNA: TGTGCCAGCGGGAGTGGGGATTCGGACACCGGGGAGCTGTTTTTT
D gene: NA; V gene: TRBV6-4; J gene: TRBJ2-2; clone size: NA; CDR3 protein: CASSDSGHNTGELFF; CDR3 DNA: TGTGCCAGCAGTGACTCGGGACATAACACCGGGGAGCTGTTTTTT
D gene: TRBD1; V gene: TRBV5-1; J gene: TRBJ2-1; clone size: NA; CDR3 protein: CASSLLDRGEQFF; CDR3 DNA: TGCGCCAGCAGCTTGTTGGACAGGGGTGAGCAGTTCTTC
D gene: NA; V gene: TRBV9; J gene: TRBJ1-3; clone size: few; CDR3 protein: CASSGHRRTSGNTIYF; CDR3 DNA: TGTGCCAGCAGCGGGCACAGGCGGACCTCTGGAAACACCATATATTTT
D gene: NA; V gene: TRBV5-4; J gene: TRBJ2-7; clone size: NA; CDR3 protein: CASSLMGMRGSYEQYF; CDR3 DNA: TGTGCCAGCAGCTTGATGGGGATGCGGGGCTCCTACGAGCAGTACTTC
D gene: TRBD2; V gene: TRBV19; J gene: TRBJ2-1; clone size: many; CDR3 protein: CASSIRTSGRGEQFF; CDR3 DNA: TGTGCCAGTAGTATCAGGACTAGCGGGAGAGGTGAGCAGTTCTTC
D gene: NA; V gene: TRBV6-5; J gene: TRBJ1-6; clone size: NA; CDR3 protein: CASSYRGTDNSPLHF; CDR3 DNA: TGTGCCAGCAGTTACCGCGGGACGGATAATTCACCCCTCCACTTT
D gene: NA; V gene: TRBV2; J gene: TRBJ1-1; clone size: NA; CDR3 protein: CAWARNTEAFF; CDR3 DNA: TGTGCCTGGGCCAGAAACACTGAAGCTTTCTTT
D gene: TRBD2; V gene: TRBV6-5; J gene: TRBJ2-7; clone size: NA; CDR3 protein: CASSYESGGSYEQYF; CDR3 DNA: TGTGCCAGCAGTTACGAAAGCGGGGGATCCTACGAGCAGTACTTC
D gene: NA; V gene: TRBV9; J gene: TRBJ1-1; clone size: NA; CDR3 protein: CASSVASGDGFEAFF; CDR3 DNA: TGTGCCAGCAGCGTAGCTAGCGGAGACGGGTTCGAAGCTTTCTTT
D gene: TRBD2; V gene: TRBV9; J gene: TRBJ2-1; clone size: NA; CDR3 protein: CASSARLALDGSNEQFF; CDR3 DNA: TGTGCCAGCAGCGCTCGACTAGCGCTAGATGGAAGCAATGAGCAGTTCTTC